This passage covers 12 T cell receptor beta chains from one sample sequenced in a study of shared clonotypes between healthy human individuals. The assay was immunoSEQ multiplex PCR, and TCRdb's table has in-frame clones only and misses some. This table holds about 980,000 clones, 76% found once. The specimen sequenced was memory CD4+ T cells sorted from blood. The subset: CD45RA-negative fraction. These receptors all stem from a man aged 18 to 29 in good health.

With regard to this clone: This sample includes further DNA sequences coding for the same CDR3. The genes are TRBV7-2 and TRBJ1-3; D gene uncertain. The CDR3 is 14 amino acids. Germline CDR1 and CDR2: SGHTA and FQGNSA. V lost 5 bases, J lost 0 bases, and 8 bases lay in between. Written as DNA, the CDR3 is TGTGCCAGCAGCCCACAGTCCTCTGGAAACACCATATATTTT. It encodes CASSPQSSGNTIYF.

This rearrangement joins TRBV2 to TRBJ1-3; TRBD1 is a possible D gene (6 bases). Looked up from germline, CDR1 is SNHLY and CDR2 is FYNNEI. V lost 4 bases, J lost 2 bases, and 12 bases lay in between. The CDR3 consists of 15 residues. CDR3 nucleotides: TGTGCCAGCAGTGTGTCCGGGACACCTGGAAACACCATATATTTT. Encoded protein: CASSVSGTPGNTIYF.

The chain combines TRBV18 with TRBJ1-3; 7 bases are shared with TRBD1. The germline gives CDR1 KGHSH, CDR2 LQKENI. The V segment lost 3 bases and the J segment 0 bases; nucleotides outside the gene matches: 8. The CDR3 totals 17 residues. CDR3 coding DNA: TGTGCCAGCTCACCTCCTACAGGGGCGAACTCTGGAAACACCATATATTTT. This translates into CASSPPTGANSGNTIYF.

CDR3 amino acids: CASSFQSGRDEQYF. The CDR3 bases are TGTGCCAGCAGCTTTCAAAGCGGTCGTGACGAGCAGTACTTC. This chain connects TRBV7-9 to TRBJ2-7, with a weak D call TRBD2 (5 bases). Trimming cost V 3 bases and J 5 bases, with 14 bases left between them. CDR1 is SEHNR, CDR2 FQNEAQ, per germline (reference sequence). The CDR3 extends over 14 amino acids.

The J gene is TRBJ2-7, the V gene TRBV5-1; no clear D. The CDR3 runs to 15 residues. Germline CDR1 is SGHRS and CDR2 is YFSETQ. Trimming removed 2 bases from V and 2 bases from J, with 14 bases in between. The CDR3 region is CASSFGALGPYEQYF. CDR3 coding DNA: TGCGCCAGCAGCTTCGGAGCCCTTGGCCCCTACGAGCAGTACTTC.

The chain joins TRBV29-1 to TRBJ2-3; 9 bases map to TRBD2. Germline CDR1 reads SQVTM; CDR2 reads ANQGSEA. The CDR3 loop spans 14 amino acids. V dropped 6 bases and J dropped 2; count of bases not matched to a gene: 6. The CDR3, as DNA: TGCAGCGTCCTCCTAGCGGGACTCACAGATACGCAGTATTTT. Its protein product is CSVLLAGLTDTQYF.

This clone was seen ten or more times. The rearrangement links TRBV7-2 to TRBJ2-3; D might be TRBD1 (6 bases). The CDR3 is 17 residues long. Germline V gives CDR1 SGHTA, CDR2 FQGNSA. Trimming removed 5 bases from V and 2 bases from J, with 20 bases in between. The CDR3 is CASSLRGSRGYTDTQYF. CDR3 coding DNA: TGTGCCAGCAGCCTAAGAGGAAGCAGGGGCTACACAGATACGCAGTATTTT.

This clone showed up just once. The CDR3 nucleotides read TGTGCCAGCAGCTTAAGTTTGACAGGGTTAGATACGCAGTATTTT. It yields the protein CASSLSLTGLDTQYF. The V gene is TRBV5-5, the J gene TRBJ2-3, with 7 bases matching TRBD1. There are 15 residues in the CDR3. Germline CDR1 reads SGHKS; CDR2 reads YYEKEE (reference sequence). V lost 2 bases, J lost 5 bases, and 8 bases stayed unmatched.

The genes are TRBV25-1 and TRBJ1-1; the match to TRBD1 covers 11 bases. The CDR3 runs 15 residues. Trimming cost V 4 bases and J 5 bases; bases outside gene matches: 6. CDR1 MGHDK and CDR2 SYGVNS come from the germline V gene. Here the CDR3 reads CASSGGQGAPTEAFF. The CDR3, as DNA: TGTGCCAGCAGTGGCGGACAGGGGGCGCCGACTGAAGCTTTCTTT.

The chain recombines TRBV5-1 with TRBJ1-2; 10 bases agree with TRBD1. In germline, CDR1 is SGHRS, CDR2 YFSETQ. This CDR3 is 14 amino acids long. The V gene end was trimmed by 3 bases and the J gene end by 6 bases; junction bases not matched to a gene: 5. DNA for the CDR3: TGCGCCAGCAGCTCAGGGACAGGGGTGGATGGCTACACCTTC. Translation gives CASSSGTGVDGYTF.

For the CDR3, the DNA is TGTGCCAGCAGCTTAAACCAGGGGGCCAACTACAATGAGCAGTTCTTC. Translated, it gives CASSLNQGANYNEQFF. The chain is built from TRBV7-2 and TRBJ2-1; 8 nucleotides align to TRBD1. This CDR3 has 16 amino acids. The V segment lost 2 bases and the J segment 3 bases; nucleotides outside the gene matches: 6. The germline gives CDR1 SGHTA, CDR2 FQGNSA.

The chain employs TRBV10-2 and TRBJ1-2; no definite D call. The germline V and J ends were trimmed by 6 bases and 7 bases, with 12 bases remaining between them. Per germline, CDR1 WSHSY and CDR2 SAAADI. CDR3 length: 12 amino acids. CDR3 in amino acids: CASSNDRGGYTF. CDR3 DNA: TGCGCCAGCAGCAATGATCGGGGTGGCTACACCTTC.